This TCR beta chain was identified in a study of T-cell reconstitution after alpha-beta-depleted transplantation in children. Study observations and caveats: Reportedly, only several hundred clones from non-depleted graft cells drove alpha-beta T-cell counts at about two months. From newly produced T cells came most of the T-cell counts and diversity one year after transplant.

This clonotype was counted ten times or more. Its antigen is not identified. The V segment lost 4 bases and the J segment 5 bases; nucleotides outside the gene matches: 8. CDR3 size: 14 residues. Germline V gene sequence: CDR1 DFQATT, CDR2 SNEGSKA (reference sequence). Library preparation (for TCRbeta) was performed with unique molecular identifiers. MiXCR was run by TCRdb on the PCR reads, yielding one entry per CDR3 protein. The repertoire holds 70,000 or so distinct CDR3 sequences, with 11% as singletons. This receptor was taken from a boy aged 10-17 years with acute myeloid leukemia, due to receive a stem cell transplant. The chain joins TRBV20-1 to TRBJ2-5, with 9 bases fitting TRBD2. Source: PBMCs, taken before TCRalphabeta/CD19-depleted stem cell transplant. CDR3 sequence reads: CSATGTSLIETQYF. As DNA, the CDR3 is TGCAGTGCTACCGGGACTAGCTTGATTGAGACCCAGTACTTC.